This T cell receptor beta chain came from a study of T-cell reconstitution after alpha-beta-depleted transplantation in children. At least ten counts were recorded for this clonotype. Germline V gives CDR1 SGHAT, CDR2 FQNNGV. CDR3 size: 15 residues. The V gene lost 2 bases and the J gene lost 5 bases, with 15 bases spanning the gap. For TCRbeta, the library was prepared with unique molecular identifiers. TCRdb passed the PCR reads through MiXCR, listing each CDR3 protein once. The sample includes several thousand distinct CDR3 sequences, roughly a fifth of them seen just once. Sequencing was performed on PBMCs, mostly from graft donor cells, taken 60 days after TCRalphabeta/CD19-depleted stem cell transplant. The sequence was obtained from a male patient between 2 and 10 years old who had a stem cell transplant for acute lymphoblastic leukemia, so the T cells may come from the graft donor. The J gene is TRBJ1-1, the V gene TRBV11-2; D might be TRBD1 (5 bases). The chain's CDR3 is CASSLLGGKGTEAFF. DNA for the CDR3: TGTGCCAGCAGCTTACTTGGGGGGAAGGGGACTGAAGCTTTCTTT.